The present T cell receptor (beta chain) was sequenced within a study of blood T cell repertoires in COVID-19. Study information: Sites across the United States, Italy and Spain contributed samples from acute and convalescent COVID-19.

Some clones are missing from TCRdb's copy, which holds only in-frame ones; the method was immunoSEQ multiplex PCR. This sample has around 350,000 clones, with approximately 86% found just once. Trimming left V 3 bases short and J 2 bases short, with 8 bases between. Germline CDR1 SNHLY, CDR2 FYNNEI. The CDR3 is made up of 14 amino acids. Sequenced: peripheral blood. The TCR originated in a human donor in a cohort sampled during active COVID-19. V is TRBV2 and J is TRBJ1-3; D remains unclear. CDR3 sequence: CASSDPGAGNTIYF. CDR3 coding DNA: TGTGCCAGCAGTGATCCCGGGGCTGGAAACACCATATATTTT.